This is a list of T cell receptor beta chains from one sample in a study of T cells in Graves' hyperthyroidism and ophthalmopathy. TCRdb fed the multiplex PCR reads into MiXCR, producing one record per CDR3 protein. The table records about 52,000 distinct CDR3 sequences, roughly half of them present only once. Sequencing was carried out using blood. Receptors originate from a woman between 45 and 65 years old with Graves' ophthalmopathy. The CDR3 runs from the conserved cysteine through the conserved F or W. Each record gives: CDR3 protein, CDR3 DNA, V gene, D gene, J gene, clone size. A D gene is named only where the DNA matches it firmly. Rows give clone size only sometimes, using once, few, many, or a class for an expanded clone.

CSALPGGAKNIQYF,TGCAGTGCCCTCCCGGGCGGAGCCAAAAACATTCAGTACTTC,TRBV20-1,-,TRBJ2-4,many
CASSPKGLAGGYNEQFF,TGTGCCAGCTCACCAAAGGGACTAGCGGGGGGATACAATGAGCAGTTCTTC,TRBV18,TRBD2,TRBJ2-1,few
CAIRADRGGHSYNEQFF,TGTGCCATCAGGGCGGACAGGGGGGGACACTCCTACAATGAGCAGTTCTTC,TRBV10-3,TRBD1,TRBJ2-1,many
CASKQGGGTEAFF,TGCGCCAGCAAGCAGGGTGGCGGCACTGAAGCTTTCTTT,TRBV10-2,-,TRBJ1-1,-
CATSDPGQQNQPQHF,TGTGCCACCAGTGACCCCGGACAGCAAAATCAGCCCCAGCATTTT,TRBV24-1,-,TRBJ1-5,many
CASSQTQGYTEAFF,TGTGCCAGCAGCCAAACCCAGGGGTACACTGAAGCTTTCTTT,TRBV4-2,-,TRBJ1-1,many
CASFLDRVSNEQFF,TGTGCCAGCTTTTTGGACAGGGTTTCAAATGAGCAGTTCTTC,TRBV27,TRBD1,TRBJ2-1,-
CASRTQGAMNTEAFF,TGTGCCAGTAGGACACAGGGGGCGATGAACACTGAAGCTTTCTTT,TRBV19,TRBD1,TRBJ1-1,-
CASSPSLGGRASYNEQFF,TGTGCCAGCAGCCCCTCCCTGGGGGGACGTGCCTCCTACAATGAGCAGTTCTTC,TRBV9,-,TRBJ2-1,many
CSARDHTSGSSTDTQYF,TGCAGTGCTAGAGACCATACTAGCGGGAGTAGCACAGATACGCAGTATTTT,TRBV20-1,TRBD2,TRBJ2-3,many
CSVSDGRTSGYFYNEQFF,TGCAGCGTTTCGGATGGGAGGACTAGCGGCTACTTCTACAATGAGCAGTTCTTC,TRBV29-1,TRBD2,TRBJ2-1,once
CASSPGLDGGETQYF,TGTGCCAGCAGCCCCGGACTCGATGGCGGCGAGACCCAGTACTTC,TRBV7-9,-,TRBJ2-5,medium-sized
CSAFDRGIPYSNQPQHF,TGCAGTGCTTTTGACAGGGGGATCCCTTATAGCAATCAGCCCCAGCATTTT,TRBV20-1,TRBD1,TRBJ1-5,many
CSARVVGLKTQYF,TGCAGTGCTAGAGTGGTCGGCTTGAAGACCCAGTACTTC,TRBV20-1,-,TRBJ2-5,-
CASTPPGGNYGYTF,TGTGCCAGCACCCCACCCGGGGGTAACTATGGCTACACCTTC,TRBV28,-,TRBJ1-2,many
CASSIRAGARAKNIQYF,TGTGCCAGTAGTATAAGAGCAGGGGCGAGGGCCAAAAACATTCAGTACTTC,TRBV19,-,TRBJ2-4,-
CASSDSGGAWETQYF,TGTGCCAGCAGTGACAGCGGGGGGGCCTGGGAGACCCAGTACTTC,TRBV2,TRBD2,TRBJ2-5,-
CASSSAGQDNQPQHF,TGCGCCAGCAGCTCGGCCGGACAAGATAATCAGCCCCAGCATTTT,TRBV5-1,-,TRBJ1-5,-
CASSQEGGLDDEQYF,TGCGCCAGCAGCCAAGAGGGGGGCCTCGACGACGAGCAGTACTTC,TRBV4-1,-,TRBJ2-7,-
CASSSLLGGRFRETQYF,TGTGCCAGCAGCTCCCTGTTGGGGGGTCGCTTTCGGGAGACCCAGTACTTC,TRBV28,-,TRBJ2-5,many
CAITGTSEMSTDTQYF,TGTGCCATCACCGGGACTAGCGAGATGAGCACAGATACGCAGTATTTT,TRBV10-3,TRBD2,TRBJ2-3,-
CASQALNSNQPQHF,TGTGCCAGCCAAGCCCTAAATAGCAATCAGCCCCAGCATTTT,TRBV2,-,TRBJ1-5,many
CSARNLAGGGNEQFF,TGCAGTGCTAGAAACCTAGCGGGGGGGGGCAATGAGCAGTTCTTC,TRBV20-1,TRBD2,TRBJ2-1,many
CASIGGILGQPQHF,TGTGCCAGTATCGGCGGGATCCTGGGACAGCCCCAGCATTTT,TRBV19,-,TRBJ1-5,many
CSAPTSGLWKTQYF,TGCAGTGCACCGACTAGCGGACTCTGGAAGACCCAGTACTTC,TRBV20-1,TRBD2,TRBJ2-5,-
CASSVGQGGYNEQFF,TGTGCCAGCAGCGTAGGACAGGGGGGGTACAATGAGCAGTTCTTC,TRBV9,TRBD1,TRBJ2-1,-
CSVVGLAGDGYTF,TGCAGCGTTGTAGGTCTAGCGGGAGATGGCTACACCTTC,TRBV29-1,-,TRBJ1-2,-
CASSLGGSGGPDTQYF,TGTGCCAGCAGCCTAGGAGGGTCGGGGGGTCCAGATACGCAGTATTTT,TRBV3-1,TRBD2,TRBJ2-3,-
CASSLVGVSGDEQYF,TGCGCCAGCAGCTTGGTGGGGGTTAGCGGGGACGAGCAGTACTTC,TRBV5-1,TRBD2,TRBJ2-7,many
CASSARYPTNEKLFF,TGTGCCAGCAGTGCTAGGTACCCAACTAATGAAAAACTGTTTTTT,TRBV2,-,TRBJ1-4,-
CSARDGGMANEKLFF,TGCAGTGCTAGAGATGGAGGGATGGCTAATGAAAAACTGTTTTTT,TRBV20-1,-,TRBJ1-4,many
CASSKGLAGVLRAGELFF,TGTGCCAGCAGCAAGGGACTAGCGGGAGTTCTTAGGGCCGGGGAGCTGTTTTTT,TRBV7-9,TRBD2,TRBJ2-2,many
CSARQGLGNEQFF,TGCAGTGCTAGACAGGGGCTGGGGAATGAGCAGTTCTTC,TRBV20-1,-,TRBJ2-1,many
CAISESTGTYGYTF,TGTGCCATCAGTGAGTCGACAGGTACCTATGGCTACACCTTC,TRBV10-3,-,TRBJ1-2,-
CASSRRGRPIEAFF,TGTGCCAGCAGCCGTAGGGGACGGCCAATTGAAGCTTTCTTT,TRBV7-2,-,TRBJ1-1,-
CASSPDPGSRIQYF,TGCGCCAGCAGCCCCGATCCAGGGTCAAGGATTCAGTACTTC,TRBV5-1,-,TRBJ2-4,many
CASSSGQNDQPQHF,TGCGCCAGCAGCTCTGGACAGAACGATCAGCCCCAGCATTTT,TRBV5-1,-,TRBJ1-5,-
CAISESSVTNEKLFF,TGTGCCATCAGTGAGTCCTCGGTGACTAATGAAAAACTGTTTTTT,TRBV10-3,-,TRBJ1-4,many
CASSPNPRSGANVLTF,TGTGCCAGCAGCCCGAATCCGCGCTCTGGGGCCAACGTCCTGACTTTC,TRBV7-8,-,TRBJ2-6,many
CASSPDNIQYF,TGTGCCAGCAGCCCAGACAACATTCAGTACTTC,TRBV11-2,-,TRBJ2-4,-
CASSPPRDAPANYGYTF,TGTGCCAGCTCTCCCCCCCGGGACGCCCCAGCTAACTATGGCTACACCTTC,TRBV5-4,-,TRBJ1-2,-
CAISAYGTVYEQYF,TGTGCCATCAGTGCGTACGGGACAGTCTACGAGCAGTACTTC,TRBV10-3,TRBD1,TRBJ2-7,-
CASSGVSGGDETQYF,TGCGCCAGCAGTGGAGTTTCGGGGGGCGATGAGACCCAGTACTTC,TRBV10-2,-,TRBJ2-5,many
CASRPTSGSGGELFF,TGTGCCAGCAGGCCTACTAGCGGGAGTGGCGGGGAGCTGTTTTTT,TRBV7-3,TRBD2,TRBJ2-2,-
CASRSGSGNEQFF,TGTGCCAGCCGAAGCGGGAGTGGGAATGAGCAGTTCTTC,TRBV7-2,TRBD2,TRBJ2-1,-
CASSSRRQYPGSEAFF,TGTGCCAGCAGCTCACGCAGACAGTACCCGGGGTCTGAAGCTTTCTTT,TRBV7-8,-,TRBJ1-1,-
CASSLKTGATEAFF,TGTGCCAGCAGCCTCAAGACAGGGGCGACTGAGGCTTTCTTT,TRBV6-5,TRBD1,TRBJ1-1,-
CDGRWDRGGNTIYF,TGTGACGGCCGATGGGACAGGGGCGGAAACACCATATATTTT,TRBV7-9,TRBD1,TRBJ1-3,once
CASSSRLAGPSSGETQYF,TGTGCCAGCAGCAGTCGACTAGCGGGGCCATCCTCAGGAGAGACCCAGTACTTC,TRBV7-6,TRBD2,TRBJ2-5,-
CASSQATGQRGYTF,TGCGCCAGCAGCCAAGCTACGGGGCAACGTGGCTACACCTTC,TRBV4-1,-,TRBJ1-2,many
CASSAGASHNEQFF,TGTGCCTCTTCAGCGGGAGCTAGCCACAATGAGCAGTTCTTC,TRBV6-6,TRBD2,TRBJ2-1,many
CASSLLGQGTSVGEQYF,TGTGCTAGCAGCTTACTCGGACAGGGGACCAGCGTCGGCGAGCAGTACTTC,TRBV7-7,TRBD1,TRBJ2-7,-
CAGRGTAGAVDF,TGTGCCGGCAGGGGGACGGCGGGAGCGGTAGACTTC,TRBV2,-,TRBJ2-7,-
CASSPAPGNTIYF,TGCGCCAGCAGCCCTGCTCCGGGAAACACCATATATTTT,TRBV5-1,-,TRBJ1-3,many
CASSQERQADYEQYF,TGCGCCAGCAGCCAAGAACGGCAGGCTGACTACGAGCAGTACTTC,TRBV4-1,-,TRBJ2-7,many